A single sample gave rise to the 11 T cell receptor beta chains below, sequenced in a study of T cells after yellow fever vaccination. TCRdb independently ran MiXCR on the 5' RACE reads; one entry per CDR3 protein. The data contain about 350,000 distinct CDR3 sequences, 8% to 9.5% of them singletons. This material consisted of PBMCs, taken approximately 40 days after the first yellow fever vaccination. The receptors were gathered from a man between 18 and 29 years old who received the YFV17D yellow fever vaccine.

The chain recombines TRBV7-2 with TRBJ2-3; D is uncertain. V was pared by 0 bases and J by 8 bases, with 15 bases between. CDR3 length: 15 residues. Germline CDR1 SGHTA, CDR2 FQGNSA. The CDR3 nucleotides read TGTGCCAGCAGCTTAGCAGACGCGGCTCTTGGTACGCAGTATTTT. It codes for CASSLADAALGTQYF.

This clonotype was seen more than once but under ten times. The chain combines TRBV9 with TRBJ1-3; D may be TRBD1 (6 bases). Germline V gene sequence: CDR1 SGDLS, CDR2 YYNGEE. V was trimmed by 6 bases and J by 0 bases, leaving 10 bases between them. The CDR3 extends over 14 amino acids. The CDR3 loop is CASTGGASGNTIYF. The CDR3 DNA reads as TGTGCCAGCACGGGGGGCGCCTCTGGAAACACCATATATTTT.

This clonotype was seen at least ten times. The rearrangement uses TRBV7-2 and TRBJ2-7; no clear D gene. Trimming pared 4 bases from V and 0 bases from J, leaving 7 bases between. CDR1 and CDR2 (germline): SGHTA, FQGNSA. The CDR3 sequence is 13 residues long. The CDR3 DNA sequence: TGTGCCAGCAGCTCCGTTAACTCCTACGAGCAGTACGTC. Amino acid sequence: CASSSVNSYEQYV.

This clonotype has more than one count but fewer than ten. The CDR3 protein is CSVGGGISDTQYF. Written as DNA, the CDR3 is TGCAGCGTTGGAGGGGGAATCTCAGATACGCAGTATTTT. The chain couples TRBV29-1 to TRBJ2-3; D might be TRBD1 (6 bases). This CDR3 comprises 13 residues. V shed 4 bases and J shed 4 bases, with 12 bases lying between them. Germline V gene lookup returns CDR1 SQVTM and CDR2 ANQGSEA.

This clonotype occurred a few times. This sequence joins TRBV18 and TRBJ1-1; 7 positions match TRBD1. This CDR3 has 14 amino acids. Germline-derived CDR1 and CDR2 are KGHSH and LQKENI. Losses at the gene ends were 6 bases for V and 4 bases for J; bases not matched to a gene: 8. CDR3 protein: CASSPPGQSTEAFF. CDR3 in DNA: TGTGCCAGCTCCCCTCCGGGACAGTCCACTGAAGCTTTCTTT.

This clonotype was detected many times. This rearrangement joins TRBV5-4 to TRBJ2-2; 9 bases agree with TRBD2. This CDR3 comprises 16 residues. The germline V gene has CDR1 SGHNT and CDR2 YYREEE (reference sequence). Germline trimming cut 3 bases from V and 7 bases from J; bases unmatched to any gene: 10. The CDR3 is CASSSQSRGGGGELFF. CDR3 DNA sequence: TGTGCCAGCAGCTCCCAATCGCGGGGGGGCGGCGGGGAGCTGTTTTTT.

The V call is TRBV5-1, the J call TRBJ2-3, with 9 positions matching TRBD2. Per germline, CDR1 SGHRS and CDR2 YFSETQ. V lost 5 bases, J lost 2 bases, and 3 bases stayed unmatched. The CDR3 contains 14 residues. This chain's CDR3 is CASRRGGYTDTQYF. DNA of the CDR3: TGCGCCAGCAGGCGGGGGGGATACACAGATACGCAGTATTTT.

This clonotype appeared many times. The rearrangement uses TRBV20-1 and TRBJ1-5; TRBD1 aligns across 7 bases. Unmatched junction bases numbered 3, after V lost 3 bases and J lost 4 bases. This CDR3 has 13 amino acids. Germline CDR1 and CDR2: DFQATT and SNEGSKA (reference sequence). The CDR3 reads CSASGDSNQPQHF. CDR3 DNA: TGCAGTGCTAGTGGGGACAGTAATCAGCCCCAGCATTTT.

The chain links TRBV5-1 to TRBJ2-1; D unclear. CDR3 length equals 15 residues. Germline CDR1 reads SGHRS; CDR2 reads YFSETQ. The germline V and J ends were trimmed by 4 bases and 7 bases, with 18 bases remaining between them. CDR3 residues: CASSGSGVGRNEQFF. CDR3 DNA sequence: TGCGCCAGCAGCGGAAGTGGGGTAGGACGGAATGAGCAGTTCTTC.

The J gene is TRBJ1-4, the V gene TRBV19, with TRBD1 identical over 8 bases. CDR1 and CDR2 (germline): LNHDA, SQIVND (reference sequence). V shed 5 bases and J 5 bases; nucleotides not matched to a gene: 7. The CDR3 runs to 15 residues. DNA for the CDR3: TGTGCCAGTAGTCCACGGACAGGGAGAAATGAAAAACTGTTTTTT. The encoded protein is CASSPRTGRNEKLFF. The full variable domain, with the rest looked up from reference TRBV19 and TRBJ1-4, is DGGITQSPKYLFRKEGQNVTLSCEQNLNHDAMYWYRQDPGQGLRLIYYSQIVNDFQKGDIAEGYSVSREKKESFPLTVTSAQKNPTAFYLCASSPRTGRNEKLFFGSGTQLSVL.

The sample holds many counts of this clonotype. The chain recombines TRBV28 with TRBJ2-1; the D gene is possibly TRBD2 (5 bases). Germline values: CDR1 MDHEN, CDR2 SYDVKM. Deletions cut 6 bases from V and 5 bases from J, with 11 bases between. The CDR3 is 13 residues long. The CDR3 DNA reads TGTGCCAGCAGCCCCGGACTGAACAATGAGCAGTTCTTC. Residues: CASSPGLNNEQFF.